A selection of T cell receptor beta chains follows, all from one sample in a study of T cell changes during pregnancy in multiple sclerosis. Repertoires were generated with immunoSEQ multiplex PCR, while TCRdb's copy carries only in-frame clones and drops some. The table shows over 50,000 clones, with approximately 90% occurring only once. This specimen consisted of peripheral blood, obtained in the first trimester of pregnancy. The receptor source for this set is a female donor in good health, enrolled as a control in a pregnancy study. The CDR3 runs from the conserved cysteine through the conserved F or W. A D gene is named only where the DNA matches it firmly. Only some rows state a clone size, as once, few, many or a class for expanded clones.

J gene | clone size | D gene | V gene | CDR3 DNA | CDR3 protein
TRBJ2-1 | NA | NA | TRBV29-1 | TGCAGCGCACCCTCCTGGGGCGGAGAGAACAATGAGCAGTTCTTC | CSAPSWGGENNEQFF
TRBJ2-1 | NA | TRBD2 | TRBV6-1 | TGTGCCAGCATACCGGGACTATCCTACAATGAGCAGTTCTTC | CASIPGLSYNEQFF
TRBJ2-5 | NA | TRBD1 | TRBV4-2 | TGTGCCAGCAGCCAATCGGGACAGGGGATAGAGACCCAGTACTTC | CASSQSGQGIETQYF
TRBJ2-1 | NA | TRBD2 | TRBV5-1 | TGCGCCAGCAGCTCTCAAAGGCTTCTAGCGGGGGGAAACAATGAGCAGTTCTTC | CASSSQRLLAGGNNEQFF
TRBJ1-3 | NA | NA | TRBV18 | TGTGCCAGCTCACCGCCTTCAACGGGGATCTCTGGAAACACCATATATTTT | CASSPPSTGISGNTIYF
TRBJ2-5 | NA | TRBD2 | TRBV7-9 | TGTGCCAGCATCCCCTCGGGTAGCGGGGGGCAAGAGACCCAGTACTTC | CASIPSGSGGQETQYF
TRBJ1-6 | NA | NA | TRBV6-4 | TGTGCCAGCCGCCCTGACAGCGTAAATTCACCCCTCCACTTT | CASRPDSVNSPLHF
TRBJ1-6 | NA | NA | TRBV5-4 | TGTGCCAGCAGCCTCGACAGTAGGAATTCACCCCTCCACTTT | CASSLDSRNSPLHF
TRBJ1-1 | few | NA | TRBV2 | TGTGCCAGCAGCTCAGGCACTGAAGCTTTCTTT | CASSSGTEAFF
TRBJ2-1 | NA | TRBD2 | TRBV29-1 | TGCAGCGTTGTTTTTTGGACTAGCGGGGGAGTCAATGAGCAGTTCTTC | CSVVFWTSGGVNEQFF
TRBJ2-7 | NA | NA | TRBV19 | TGTGCCAGTAGTATGTCCAGGGACACCTACGAGCAGTACTTC | CASSMSRDTYEQYF
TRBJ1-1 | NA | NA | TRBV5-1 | TGCGCCAGCAGCTTGGCCTTCGGTGCTGAAGCTTTCTTT | CASSLAFGAEAFF
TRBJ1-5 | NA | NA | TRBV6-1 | TGTGCCAGCAGTGACGGGGGAGAAGTCATGGTTCAGCCCCAGCATTTT | CASSDGGEVMVQPQHF
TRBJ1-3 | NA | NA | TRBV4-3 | TGCGCCAGCAGCCAAGGCTTATCTAGCTCTGGAAACACCATATATTTT | CASSQGLSSSGNTIYF
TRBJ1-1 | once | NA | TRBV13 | TGTGCCAGCAGCTCGTATCTGAACACTGAAGCTTTCTTT | CASSSYLNTEAFF
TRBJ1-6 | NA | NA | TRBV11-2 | TGTGCCAGCAGCGACGCGGGACGCAATAATTCACCCCTCCACTTT | CASSDAGRNNSPLHF
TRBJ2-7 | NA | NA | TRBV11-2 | TGTGCCAGCAGCAAGGGGTACGAGCAGTACTTC | CASSKGYEQYF
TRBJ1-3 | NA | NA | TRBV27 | TGTGCCAGCAGTTCCTGTGAGTACCGTTTTAGCTCTGGAAACACCATATATTTT | CASSSCEYRFSSGNTIYF
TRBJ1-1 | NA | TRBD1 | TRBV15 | TGTGCCACCAGCTCACACAGGGGTCTACACACTGAAGCTTTCTTT | CATSSHRGLHTEAFF
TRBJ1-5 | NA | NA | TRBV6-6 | TGTGCCAGCAGCCGGGAGATAAGCAATCAGCCCCAGCATTTT | CASSREISNQPQHF
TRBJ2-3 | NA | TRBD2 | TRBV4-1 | TGCGCCAGTCGAGGGGGACTAGTCTCGACAGATACGCAGTATTTT | CASRGGLVSTDTQYF
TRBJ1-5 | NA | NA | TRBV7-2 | TGTGCCAGCAGCTTAGATAGTCGGTCGCCCCAGCATTTT | CASSLDSRSPQHF
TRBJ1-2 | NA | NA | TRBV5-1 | TGCGCCAGCACCCCAGGAGGGTTTGACGGCTACACCTTC | CASTPGGFDGYTF
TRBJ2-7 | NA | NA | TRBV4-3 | TGCGCCAGCAGCCAAGTTTTAGCCCCCTCCTACGAGCAGTACTTC | CASSQVLAPSYEQYF
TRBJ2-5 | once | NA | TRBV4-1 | TGCGCCAGCAGCCAAGACGAAGAGACCCAGTACTTC | CASSQDEETQYF
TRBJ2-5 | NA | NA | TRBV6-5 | TGTGCCAGCAGCTACCAGGACCAAGAGACCCAGTACTTC | CASSYQDQETQYF
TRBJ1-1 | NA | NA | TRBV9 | TGTGCCAGCAGCTTATACGGGGATAGCTCTCGGCCTGAAGCTTTCTTT | CASSLYGDSSRPEAFF
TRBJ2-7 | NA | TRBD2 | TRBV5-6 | TGTGCCAGCAGCTCCCTAGCGGGGGGGCCTGTCGAGCAGTACTTC | CASSSLAGGPVEQYF
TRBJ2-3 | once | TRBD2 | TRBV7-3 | TGTGCCAGCAGCCCCGTGGGAGCGGGGGGGCGGGAAGATACGCAGTATTTT | CASSPVGAGGREDTQYF
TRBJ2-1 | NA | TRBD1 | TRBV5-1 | TGCGCCAGCAGCGGGGGACAGGGGATCGCGAATGAGCAGTTCTTC | CASSGGQGIANEQFF
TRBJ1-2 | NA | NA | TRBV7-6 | TGTGCCAGCAGCTTACGGGGGGGGCCCTTAGATGGCTACACCTTC | CASSLRGGPLDGYTF
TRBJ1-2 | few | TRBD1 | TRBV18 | TGTGCCAGCTCACCACGATTACCGGGACAGGGGGCTGTTGGCTACACCTTC | CASSPRLPGQGAVGYTF
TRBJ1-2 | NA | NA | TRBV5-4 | TGTGCCAGCAGCCCTTCAGGGGATGGCTACACCTTC | CASSPSGDGYTF
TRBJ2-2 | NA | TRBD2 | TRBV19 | TGTGCCAGTAGTACCCTTGGACTAGCGGACTACACCGGGGAGCTGTTTTTT | CASSTLGLADYTGELFF
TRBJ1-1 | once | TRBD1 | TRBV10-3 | TGTGCCATCAGCGAAAACAGGGGGAAGACTGAAGCTTTCTTT | CAISENRGKTEAFF
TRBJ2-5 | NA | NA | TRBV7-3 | TGTGCCAGCAGCTTACAACGGGGGGCGGGAGAGACCCAGTACTTC | CASSLQRGAGETQYF
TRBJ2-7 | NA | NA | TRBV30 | TGTGCCTGGAGTACCCGACAGAGCTCCTACGAGCAGTACTTC | CAWSTRQSSYEQYF
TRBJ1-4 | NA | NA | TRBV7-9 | TGTGCCAGCAGCTTAGCGAGTGAAAAACTGTTTTTT | CASSLASEKLFF
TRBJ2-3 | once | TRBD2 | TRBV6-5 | TGTGCCAGCACCCCGGGGGGGGCCCACACAGATACGCAGTATTTT | CASTPGGAHTDTQYF
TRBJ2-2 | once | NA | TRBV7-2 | TGTGCCAGCAGCCCCCAGGGTATGGAGCTGTTTTTT | CASSPQGMELFF